A selection of T cell receptor beta chains follows, all from one sample in a study of T cells after yellow fever vaccination. TCRdb itself ran the 5' RACE reads through MiXCR, one entry per CDR3 protein. The sample records about 310,000 distinct CDR3 sequences, 3.6% being singletons. Here the sequenced sample was PBMCs, taken on the day of the yellow fever booster vaccination. The receptors originated from a man younger than 30 who received the YFV17D yellow fever vaccine. The CDR3 runs from the conserved cysteine through the conserved F or W. D genes are given only for firm matches. Clone size appears in some rows only: once, few, many, or a class for an expanded clone.

j_call v_call d_call clone_size cdr3_length cdr3_aa cdr3_nt
TRBJ2-7 TRBV5-1 NA NA 12 CASSLTKDEQYF TGCGCCAGCAGCTTAACCAAGGACGAGCAGTACTTC
TRBJ2-5 TRBV12-3/TRBV12-4 TRBD2 NA 14 CASRLAGGQETQYF TGTGCCAGCAGACTAGCGGGGGGGCAAGAGACCCAGTACTTC
TRBJ1-1 TRBV29-1 NA many 14 CSVEVRGRRTEAFF TGCAGCGTTGAAGTCCGGGGGCGTCGGACTGAAGCTTTCTTT
TRBJ2-3 TRBV28 TRBD2 many 13 CASRAAGTDTQYF TGTGCCAGCAGAGCAGCGGGGACAGATACGCAGTATTTT
TRBJ1-2 TRBV10-3 NA many 15 CAISESLWQGGGYTF TGTGCCATCAGTGAGTCATTGTGGCAGGGCGGTGGCTACACCTTC
TRBJ2-1 TRBV20-1 TRBD2 many 14 CSAKGLGLYNEQFF TGCAGTGCTAAAGGACTAGGCTTATACAATGAGCAGTTCTTC
TRBJ1-1 TRBV5-1 NA NA 14 CASSGGQKNTEAFF TGCGCCAGCAGCGGGGGACAAAAGAACACTGAAGCTTTCTTT
TRBJ2-1 TRBV19 TRBD2 many 14 CASSMAGVYNEQFF TGTGCCAGTAGTATGGCGGGGGTGTACAATGAGCAGTTCTTC
TRBJ2-2 TRBV7-2 TRBD2 few 13 CASSRTSLGELFF TGTGCCAGCAGTCGGACTAGCCTCGGGGAGCTGTTTTTT
TRBJ1-6 TRBV7-3 NA few 17 CASSLTGPGQGNSPLHF TGTGCCAGCAGCTTAACGGGACCAGGGCAGGGTAATTCACCCCTCCACTTT
TRBJ2-3 TRBV12-3/TRBV12-4 NA many 15 CASRGRLGRTDTQYF TGTGCCAGCAGGGGACGACTCGGACGTACAGATACGCAGTATTTT
TRBJ2-3 TRBV10-3 NA many 12 CAISESSGTQYF TGTGCCATCAGTGAGTCTAGCGGTACGCAGTATTTT
TRBJ1-1 TRBV7-9 NA many 14 CASSLGGQGGSAFF TGTGCCAGCAGCTTAGGTGGCCAGGGTGGATCAGCTTTCTTT
TRBJ2-5 TRBV5-4 TRBD2 NA 15 CASSFLAGGPKTQYF TGTGCCAGCAGCTTCCTAGCGGGGGGGCCGAAGACCCAGTACTTC
TRBJ2-7 TRBV15 NA few 14 CATSTRGGVYEQYF TGTGCCACCAGCACTAGGGGGGGGGTCTACGAGCAGTACTTC
TRBJ2-1 TRBV5-1 TRBD1 many 14 CASSFQGEYNEQFF TGCGCCAGCAGCTTTCAGGGGGAATACAATGAGCAGTTCTTC
TRBJ1-1 TRBV12-3/TRBV12-4 NA many 15 CASSISAGVGTEAFF TGTGCCAGCAGTATCTCGGCAGGGGTGGGCACTGAAGCTTTCTTT
TRBJ1-1 TRBV20-1 NA many 13 CSAHPTGSTEAFF TGCAGTGCCCATCCCACAGGGAGCACTGAAGCTTTCTTT
TRBJ2-5 TRBV15 NA many 18 CATSRQDLPGPWRETQYF TGTGCCACCAGCAGACAAGATTTGCCGGGACCTTGGAGGGAGACCCAGTACTTC
TRBJ1-5 TRBV5-1 NA NA 15 CASSLQGIKNQPQHF TGCGCCAGCAGCTTGCAAGGGATCAAGAATCAGCCCCAGCATTTT
TRBJ1-5 TRBV7-2 TRBD1 NA 15 CASGWTGGFDQPQHF TGTGCCAGCGGATGGACAGGGGGTTTCGATCAGCCCCAGCATTTT
TRBJ2-5 TRBV19 NA many 15 CASRKRSGREETQYF TGTGCCAGTAGAAAGAGATCGGGCAGGGAAGAGACCCAGTACTTC
TRBJ1-2 TRBV20-1 NA many 10 CSAAGYGYTF TGCAGTGCTGCAGGGTACGGCTACACCTTC
TRBJ1-5 TRBV5-1 NA many 15 CASRIGGAINQPQHF TGCGCCAGCAGAATTGGGGGTGCTATAAATCAGCCCCAGCATTTT